The TCR beta chain under discussion was sequenced for a study of shared clonotypes between healthy human individuals. Overall study results and limits: Owing to a small donor count, the genetic and exposure-history diversity represented was limited.

For this clone: The antigen remains undetermined.

Each cell subset's genomic DNA was divided evenly among several immunoSEQ plates. Assay used: immunoSEQ multiplex PCR; TCRdb lists only in-frame clones, some missing. Of around 530,000 clones listed, around 77% were seen once; the top ten hold around 12%. This CDR3 contains 13 residues. Germline-derived CDR1 and CDR2 are SEHNR and FQNEAQ (reference sequence). With 3 bases clipped from V and 6 bases from J, the junction kept 2 bases outside the gene matches. The sequenced sample was PBMCs. The origin of this receptor is a woman in her forties in good health. Some clones in this sample may be carry-over from other donors' samples. The V gene is TRBV7-9, the J gene TRBJ2-7; 10 nucleotides agree with TRBD1. In nucleotides, the CDR3 is TGTGCCAGCAGCTTCCGGGACAGGGGCGAGCAGTACTTC. Translated: CASSFRDRGEQYF.